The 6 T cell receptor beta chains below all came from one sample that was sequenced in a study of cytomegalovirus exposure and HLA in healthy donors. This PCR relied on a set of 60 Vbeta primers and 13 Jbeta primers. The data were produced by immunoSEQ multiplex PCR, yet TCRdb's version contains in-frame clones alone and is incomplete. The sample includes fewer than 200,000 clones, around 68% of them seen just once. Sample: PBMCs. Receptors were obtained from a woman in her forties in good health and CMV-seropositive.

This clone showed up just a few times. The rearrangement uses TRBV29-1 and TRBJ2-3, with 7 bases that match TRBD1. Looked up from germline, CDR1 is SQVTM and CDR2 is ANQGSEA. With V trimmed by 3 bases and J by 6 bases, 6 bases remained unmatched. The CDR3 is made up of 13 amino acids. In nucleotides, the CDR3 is TGCAGCGTTGATGAAGGGGGCCGGGATACGCAGTATTTT. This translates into CSVDEGGRDTQYF.

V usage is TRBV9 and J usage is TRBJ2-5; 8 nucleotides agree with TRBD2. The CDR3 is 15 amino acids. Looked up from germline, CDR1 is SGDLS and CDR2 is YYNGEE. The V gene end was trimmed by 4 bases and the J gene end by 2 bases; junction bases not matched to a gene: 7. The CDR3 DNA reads TGTGCCAGCAGCCCTAAGCGGGAGCAGCAAGAGACCCAGTACTTC. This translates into CASSPKREQQETQYF.

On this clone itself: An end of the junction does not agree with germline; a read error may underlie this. As DNA, the CDR3 is TGTGCTAGCAGCTTGGAGGACAGGGCCTACAATGAGCAGTTCTTC. Amino acids: CASSLEDRAYNEQFF. The rearrangement uses TRBV7-7 and TRBJ2-1; 8 positions match TRBD1. The CDR3 is made up of 15 amino acids. The germline CDR1 and CDR2 sequences are SSHAT and FNYEAQ (reference sequence).

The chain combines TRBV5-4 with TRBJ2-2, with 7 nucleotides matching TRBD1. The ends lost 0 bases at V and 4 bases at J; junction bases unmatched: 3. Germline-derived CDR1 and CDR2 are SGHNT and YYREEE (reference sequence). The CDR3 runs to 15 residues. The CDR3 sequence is CASSLGQGFTGELFF. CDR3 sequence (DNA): TGTGCCAGCAGCTTGGGACAGGGTTTCACCGGGGAGCTGTTTTTT. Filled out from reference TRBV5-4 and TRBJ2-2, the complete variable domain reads ETGVTQSPTHLIKTRGQQVTLRCSSQSGHNTVSWYQQALGQGPQFIFQYYREEENGRGNFPPRFSGLQFPNYSSELNVNALELDDSALYLCASSLGQGFTGELFFGEGSRLTVL.

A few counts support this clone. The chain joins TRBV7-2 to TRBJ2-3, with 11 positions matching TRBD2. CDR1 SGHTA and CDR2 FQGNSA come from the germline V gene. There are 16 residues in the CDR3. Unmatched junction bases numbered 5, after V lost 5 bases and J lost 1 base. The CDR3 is CASSRGTSGRTDTQYF. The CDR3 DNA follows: TGTGCCAGCAGCAGAGGGACTAGCGGACGCACAGATACGCAGTATTTT.

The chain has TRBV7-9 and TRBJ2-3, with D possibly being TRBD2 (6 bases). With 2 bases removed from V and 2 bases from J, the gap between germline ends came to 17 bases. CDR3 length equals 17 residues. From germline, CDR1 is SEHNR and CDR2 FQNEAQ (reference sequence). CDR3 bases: TGTGCCAGCAGCTTAATGGACGCGGGACCCTACACAGATACGCAGTATTTT. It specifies CASSLMDAGPYTDTQYF.